One sample yielded the 3 T cell receptor beta chains listed below, sequenced in a study of beta chain features in type 1 diabetes. Expressed TCRB transcripts were sequenced because the entire RNA isolate underwent reverse transcription. The data were produced by immunoSEQ multiplex PCR, yet TCRdb's version contains in-frame clones alone and is incomplete. The sample contains about 110,000 clones, approximately 37% of which appear only once. Sequenced material: stem cell memory CD4+ T cells from blood. These receptors were collected from a woman aged 18-29 years in good health.

J is TRBJ2-1 and V is TRBV18; 8 bases fit TRBD1. V lost 6 bases and J lost 4; bases outside the gene matches: 17. Germline CDR1 reads KGHSH; CDR2 reads LQKENI. The CDR3 has 18 residues. The CDR3 DNA follows: TGTGCCAGCTCCCACCTTAGGGTTGTAGGGACAGGTTACAATGAGCAGTTCTTC. It yields the protein CASSHLRVVGTGYNEQFF.

V and J are TRBV5-6 and TRBJ2-7, with 10 nucleotides matching TRBD1. V trimming: 4 bases; J trimming: 6 bases; junction bases outside the gene matches: 7. This CDR3 has 14 amino acids. Germline-derived CDR1 and CDR2 are SGHDT and YYEEEE. The CDR3 here is CASSPRQGASEQYF. CDR3 DNA: TGTGCCAGCAGCCCCAGACAGGGGGCGAGCGAGCAGTACTTC.

This sequence joins TRBV5-1 and TRBJ1-1; 8 nucleotides agree with TRBD1. Looked up from germline, CDR1 is SGHRS and CDR2 is YFSETQ. The V gene end was trimmed by 2 bases and the J gene end by 7 bases; junction bases not matched to a gene: 7. This CDR3 has 14 amino acids. This CDR3 is CASSFFDRGVEAFF. The CDR3 DNA reads TGCGCCAGCAGCTTTTTCGACAGGGGTGTTGAAGCTTTCTTT.